The source of this T cell receptor beta chain is a study of cytomegalovirus exposure and HLA in healthy donors. It was with 60 Vbeta and 13 Jbeta primers that the PCR ran. Some clones are missing from TCRdb's copy, which holds only in-frame ones; the method was immunoSEQ multiplex PCR. The data hold over 150,000 clones, with more than 75% observed a single time. This clone was observed a few times. This CDR3 has 13 residues. With 3 bases removed from V and 3 bases from J, the gap between germline ends came to 11 bases. In germline, CDR1 is GTSNPN, CDR2 SVGIG (reference sequence). Sequencing used PBMCs. The sequence was obtained from a man in his thirties or forties in good health and CMV-seropositive. The chain is built from TRBV30 and TRBJ1-1; D unresolved. The chain's CDR3 is CAWRPTRDTEAFF. CDR3 nucleotide sequence: TGTGCCTGGAGACCGACCCGGGACACTGAAGCTTTCTTT. Supplemented by reference TRBV30 and TRBJ1-1, the full variable domain reads SQTIHQWPATLVQPVGSPLSLECTVEGTSNPNLYWYRQAAGRGLQLLFYSVGIGQISSEVPQNLSASRPQDRQFILSSKKLLLSDSGFYLCAWRPTRDTEAFFGQGTRLTVV.